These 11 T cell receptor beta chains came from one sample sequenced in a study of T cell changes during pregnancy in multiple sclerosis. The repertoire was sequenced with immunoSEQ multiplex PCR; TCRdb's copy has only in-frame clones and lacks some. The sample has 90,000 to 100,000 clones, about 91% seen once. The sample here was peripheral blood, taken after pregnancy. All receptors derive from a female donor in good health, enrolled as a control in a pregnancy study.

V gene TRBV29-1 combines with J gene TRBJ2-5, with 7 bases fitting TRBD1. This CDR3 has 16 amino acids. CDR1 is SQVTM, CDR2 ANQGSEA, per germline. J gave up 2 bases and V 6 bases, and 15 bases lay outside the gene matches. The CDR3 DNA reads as TGCAGCGTCGATACCAACCACCCGGGACAGCAAGAGACCCAGTACTTC. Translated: CSVDTNHPGQQETQYF. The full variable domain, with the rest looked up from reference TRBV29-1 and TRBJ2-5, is SAVISQKPSRDICQRGTSLTIQCQVDSQVTMMFWYRQQPGQSLTLIATANQGSEATYESGFVIDKFPISRPNLTFSTLTVSNMSPEDSSIYLCSVDTNHPGQQETQYFGPGTRLLVL.

CDR3 DNA sequence: TGTGCCAGCAGCTTGCTCTATGGACAGAACACCGGGGAGCTGTTTTTT. It yields the protein CASSLLYGQNTGELFF. The chain is built from TRBV5-5 and TRBJ2-2; D may be TRBD1 (5 bases). The germline V gene has CDR1 SGHKS and CDR2 YYEKEE (reference sequence). This CDR3 has 16 residues. Trimming took off 1 base at V and 1 base at J, with 11 bases between the two ends.

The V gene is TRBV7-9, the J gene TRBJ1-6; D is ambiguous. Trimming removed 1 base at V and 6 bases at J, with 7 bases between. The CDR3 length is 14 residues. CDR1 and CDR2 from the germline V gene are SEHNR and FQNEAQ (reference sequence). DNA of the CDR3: TGTGCCAGCAGCTTAGTGGGCTCTAATTCACCCCTCCACTTT. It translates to CASSLVGSNSPLHF.

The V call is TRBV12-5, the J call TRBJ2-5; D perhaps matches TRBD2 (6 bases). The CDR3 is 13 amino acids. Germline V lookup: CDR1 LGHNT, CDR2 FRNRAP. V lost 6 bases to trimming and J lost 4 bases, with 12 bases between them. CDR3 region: CASGRTKRETQYF. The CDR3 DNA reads TGTGCTAGTGGCCGGACTAAAAGAGAGACCCAGTACTTC.

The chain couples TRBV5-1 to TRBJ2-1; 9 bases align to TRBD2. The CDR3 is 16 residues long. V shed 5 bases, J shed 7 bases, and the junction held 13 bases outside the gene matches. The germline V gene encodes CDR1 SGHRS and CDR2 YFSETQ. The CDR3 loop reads CASSKTGTSIMNEQFF. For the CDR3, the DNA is TGCGCCAGCAGTAAAACCGGGACTAGCATCATGAATGAGCAGTTCTTC.

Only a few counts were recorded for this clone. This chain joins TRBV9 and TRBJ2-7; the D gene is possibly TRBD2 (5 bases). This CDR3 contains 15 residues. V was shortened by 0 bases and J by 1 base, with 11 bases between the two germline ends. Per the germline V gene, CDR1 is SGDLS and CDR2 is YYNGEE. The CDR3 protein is CASSVGPGLSYEQYF. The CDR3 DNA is TGTGCCAGCAGCGTAGGGCCGGGATTGTCCTACGAGCAGTACTTC. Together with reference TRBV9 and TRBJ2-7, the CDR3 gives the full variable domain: DSGVTQTPKHLITATGQRVTLRCSPRSGDLSVYWYQQSLDQGLQFLIQYYNGEERAKGNILERFSAQQFPDLHSELNLSSLELGDSALYFCASSVGPGLSYEQYFGPGTRLTVT.

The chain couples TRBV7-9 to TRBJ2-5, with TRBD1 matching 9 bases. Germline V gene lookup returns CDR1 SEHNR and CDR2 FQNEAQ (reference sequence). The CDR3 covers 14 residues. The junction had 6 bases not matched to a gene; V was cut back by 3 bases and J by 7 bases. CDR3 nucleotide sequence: TGTGCCAGCAGCTTCGAGACAGGGGGATCGACCCAGTACTTC. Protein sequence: CASSFETGGSTQYF.

In nucleotides, the CDR3 is TGTGCCAGCTCACCGGGACTAGCGGACGGCGAGCAGTACTTC. Amino acids: CASSPGLADGEQYF. The J gene is TRBJ2-7, the V gene TRBV18; TRBD2 matches 11 bases. The CDR3 consists of 14 residues. After removal of 3 bases from V and 6 bases from J, the junction contained 4 bases not matched to a gene. Germline V lookup: CDR1 KGHSH, CDR2 LQKENI.

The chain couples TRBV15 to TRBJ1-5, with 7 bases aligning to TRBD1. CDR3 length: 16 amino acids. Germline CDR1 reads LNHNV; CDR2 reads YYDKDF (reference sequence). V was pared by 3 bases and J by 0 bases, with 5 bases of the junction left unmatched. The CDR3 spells CATSRPRQGSNQPQHF. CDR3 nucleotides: TGTGCCACCAGCAGGCCTAGACAGGGTAGCAATCAGCCCCAGCATTTT.

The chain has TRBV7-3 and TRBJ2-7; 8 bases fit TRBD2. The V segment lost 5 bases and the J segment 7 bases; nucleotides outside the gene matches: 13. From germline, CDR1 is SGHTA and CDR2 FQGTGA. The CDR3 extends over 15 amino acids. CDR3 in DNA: TGTGCCAGCAGCCAATCGGGGGGGCTGCTTGGGGAGCAGTACTTC. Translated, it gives CASSQSGGLLGEQYF.

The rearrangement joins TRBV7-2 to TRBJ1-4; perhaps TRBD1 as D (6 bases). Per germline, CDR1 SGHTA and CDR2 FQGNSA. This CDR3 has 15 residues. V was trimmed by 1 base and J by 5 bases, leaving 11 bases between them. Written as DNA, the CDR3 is TGTGCCAGCAGCTTAGTCGGGGGGCGGAATGAAAAACTGTTTTTT. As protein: CASSLVGGRNEKLFF.